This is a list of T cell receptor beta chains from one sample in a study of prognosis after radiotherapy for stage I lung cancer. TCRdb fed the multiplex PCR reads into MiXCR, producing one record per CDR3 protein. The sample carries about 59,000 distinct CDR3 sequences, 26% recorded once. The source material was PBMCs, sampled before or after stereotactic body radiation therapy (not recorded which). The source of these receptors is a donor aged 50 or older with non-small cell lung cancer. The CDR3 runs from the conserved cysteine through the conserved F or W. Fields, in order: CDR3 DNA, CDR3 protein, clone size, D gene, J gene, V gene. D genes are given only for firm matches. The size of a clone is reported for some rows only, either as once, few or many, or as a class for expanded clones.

TGTGCCAGCAGCTTAGGACAGGTCCGAGCCGGAAACACCATATATTTT	CASSLGQVRAGNTIYF	many	.	TRBJ1-3	TRBV11-2
TGCAGTGCTAGATCCGACGGGAGTAGCAATCAGCCCCAGCATTTT	CSARSDGSSNQPQHF	many	.	TRBJ1-5	TRBV20-1
TGCAGTGCGGGGGGTCCTGGAAACACCATATATTTT	CSAGGPGNTIYF	many	.	TRBJ1-3	TRBV20-1
TGCGCCAGCAATTTTCCCCAAAACAATGAGCAGTTCTTC	CASNFPQNNEQFF	many	.	TRBJ2-1	TRBV5-1
TGCGCCAGCAGCCAGCAACAGGGGGCTGTATCACCCCTCCACTTT	CASSQQQGAVSPLHF	many	TRBD1	TRBJ1-6	TRBV4-1
TGTGCCAGCAGCCCGACTAGCGGGGGGACCGGGGAGCTGTTTTTT	CASSPTSGGTGELFF	many	TRBD2	TRBJ2-2	TRBV14
TGCAGTGCTAAGACAGTGAGTGGCTACACCTTC	CSAKTVSGYTF	many	.	TRBJ1-2	TRBV20-1
TGTGCCAGCAGCTTACAGGGGTCGAGCACTGAAGCTTTCTTT	CASSLQGSSTEAFF	many	.	TRBJ1-1	TRBV11-2
TGTGCCAGCAGTCGACAAAACCAGCACTATGGCTACACCTTC	CASSRQNQHYGYTF	.	.	TRBJ1-2	TRBV6-8
TGTGCCAGTAGCCAAACCCGGACTCAACAGGGGGCGTATGGCTACACCTTC	CASSQTRTQQGAYGYTF	many	TRBD1	TRBJ1-2	TRBV19
TGTGCCAGCAGCTCCGGACAGAGGGAGACCCAGTACTTC	CASSSGQRETQYF	many	.	TRBJ2-5	TRBV7-2
TGTGCCAGCAGCTTAGAAGGAGGGGGTGGTGGCTACACCTTC	CASSLEGGGGGYTF	many	.	TRBJ1-2	TRBV7-9
TGCGCCAGCCGTTCAGACTCCTACGAGCAGTACTTC	CASRSDSYEQYF	many	.	TRBJ2-7	TRBV5-1
TGTGCCAGCAGCCAAGATCTAGGGGCCGAGCAGTACTTC	CASSQDLGAEQYF	many	.	TRBJ2-7	TRBV3-1
TGCAGTGCTAGAAAGCAATCGGGAAACACCATATATTTT	CSARKQSGNTIYF	many	.	TRBJ1-3	TRBV20-1
TGTGCCAGCAGTTATCGGTCTACCGTGCAGAGTGAGCAGTTCTTC	CASSYRSTVQSEQFF	.	.	TRBJ2-1	TRBV6-2/TRBV6-3
TGTGCCAGAGGTCAGCAGGGGACAGAAAACACTGAAGCTTTCTTT	CARGQQGTENTEAFF	.	TRBD1	TRBJ1-1	TRBV6-1
TGTGCCAGCAGCTTAGACAGGACGGGCGGCAATGAGCAGTTCTTC	CASSLDRTGGNEQFF	many	.	TRBJ2-1	TRBV11-1
TGTGCCAGCAGCCAGGATACTACAGATACGCAGTATTTT	CASSQDTTDTQYF	many	.	TRBJ2-3	TRBV3-1
TGTGCCAGCAGTAAGACTAGCGGGGGGCCCCCGAACACCGGGGAGCTGTTTTTT	CASSKTSGGPPNTGELFF	many	TRBD2	TRBJ2-2	TRBV27
TGTGCCACCGAGGGAGGGGGGAACACCGGGGAGCTGTTTTTT	CATEGGGNTGELFF	many	.	TRBJ2-2	TRBV12-3/TRBV12-4
TGTGCTAGTGTCCCCCGGTACAGGGATGTAGAGACCCAGTACTTC	CASVPRYRDVETQYF	.	.	TRBJ2-5	TRBV12-5
TGTGCCAGCAACCCGCAGGGGGCCCAGGGCTACACCTTC	CASNPQGAQGYTF	.	TRBD1	TRBJ1-2	TRBV6-2/TRBV6-3
TGTGCCAGCAGTGAAATCGGGCTTAAGCTCTCGGGGGGCTGCACCTTC	CASSEIGLKLSGGCTF	.	.	TRBJ1-2	TRBV6-1
TGTGCCAGCAGCTTGCTAGGCTCGGTCGGCAAGACCCAGTATTTC	CASSLLGSVGKTQYF	many	.	TRBJ2-5	TRBV5-5
TGTGCCAGCAGTTACCGCGGGGACTACACAGATACGCAGTATTTT	CASSYRGDYTDTQYF	many	TRBD2	TRBJ2-3	TRBV6-2/TRBV6-3
TGTGCCAGCAGTTCGATTACAGGAGAAGCTTTCTTT	CASSSITGEAFF	many	.	TRBJ1-1	TRBV28
TGCGCTCCCAATCTAGGCACTGAAGCTTTCTTT	CAPNLGTEAFF	many	.	TRBJ1-1	TRBV10-2
TGTGCTAGCAGCCCCTCACTAGCGGGGGCCTACAATGAGCAGTTCTTC	CASSPSLAGAYNEQFF	many	TRBD2	TRBJ2-1	TRBV7-7
TGTGCCAGCAGTGAATCCCAGGGCGGAAAACTGTTTTTT	CASSESQGGKLFF	many	.	TRBJ1-4	TRBV25-1
TGCGCCAGCAGCCAAGAAGCCGGCCTGATTAATCAGCCCCAGCATTTT	CASSQEAGLINQPQHF	few	.	TRBJ1-5	TRBV4-1
TGTGCCAGCTCACCTAACGCTGGGGCGGACTATGGCTACACCTTC	CASSPNAGADYGYTF	many	.	TRBJ1-2	TRBV18
TGTGCCAGCAGCTTACTGCACCCTGGAGCCACCAACACCGGGGAGCTGTTTTTT	CASSLLHPGATNTGELFF	many	.	TRBJ2-2	TRBV7-6
TGTGCCAGCCATGGCGGGGTTAGCACAGATACGCAGTATTTT	CASHGGVSTDTQYF	medium-sized	.	TRBJ2-3	TRBV6-4
TGTGCCACGGCAACCAACCACCTCTCCGGTCGGAGGGAGGCTGAAGCTTTCTTT	CATATNHLSGRREAEAFF	many	.	TRBJ1-1	TRBV15
TGTGCCAGCAGTGACTTGACGGGTTCACCAATCCACTTT	CASSDLTGSPIHF	.	.	TRBJ1-6	TRBV6-1
TGTGCCAGCAGTTCCCGTCCCTCCGGTGAAGCTTTCTTT	CASSSRPSGEAFF	many	.	TRBJ1-1	TRBV12-3/TRBV12-4
TGTAGCGTTAACCTACAGGGAAGGCGTGCAGACACCATATATTTT	CSVNLQGRRADTIYF	.	.	TRBJ1-3	TRBV29-1
TGTGCCAGCAGCCGGAAGGAGAACACTGAAGCTTTCTTT	CASSRKENTEAFF	many	.	TRBJ1-1	TRBV12-3/TRBV12-4
TGTGCCAGCAGCCCCGATGGGACTTTTCAAGAGACCCAGTACTTC	CASSPDGTFQETQYF	.	.	TRBJ2-5	TRBV7-9
TGCAGTGCAACGCCGGACAGGGCTACTGAAGCTTTCTTT	CSATPDRATEAFF	many	TRBD1	TRBJ1-1	TRBV20-1
TGCAGTGCTAGAGAAGGTGGGAGCCTCAATGAGCGGTTCTTC	CSAREGGSLNERFF	.	.	TRBJ2-1	TRBV20-1
TGCAGTGCTGTGGACAGGATCTCCTATAATTCACCCCTCCACTTT	CSAVDRISYNSPLHF	.	TRBD1	TRBJ1-6	TRBV20-1
TGTGCCAGCAGCTTGTCGAGGGACTATGGCTACACCTTC	CASSLSRDYGYTF	many	.	TRBJ1-2	TRBV5-4
TGCAGTGCTAGAGATCAGGGAATGGGTAATGAAAAACTGTTTTTT	CSARDQGMGNEKLFF	many	.	TRBJ1-4	TRBV20-1
TGTGCCAGCAGTGACTTCGACAGGTTGTCTTACGAGCAGTACTTC	CASSDFDRLSYEQYF	many	.	TRBJ2-7	TRBV6-1
TGTGCCAGTAGTCCTGACAGGGCAAACACTGAAGCTTTCTTT	CASSPDRANTEAFF	many	TRBD1	TRBJ1-1	TRBV19
TGTGCCAGTAGTCCCTATTACGGTGGGGCCAACGTCCTGACTTTC	CASSPYYGGANVLTF	many	.	TRBJ2-6	TRBV19
TGTGCCATCGGGTTAGCGGGGGTGTCTGGTACGCATTATTTT	CAIGLAGVSGTHYF	.	TRBD2	TRBJ2-3	TRBV10-3
TGTGCCAGCAGCTTAGGACTTCGACAGGGCGCTATGTTCGGCTACACCTTC	CASSLGLRQGAMFGYTF	many	TRBD1	TRBJ1-2	TRBV11-2
TGTGCCAGTAGTCCCCTAGATTGGGACACTGAAGCTTTCTTT	CASSPLDWDTEAFF	many	.	TRBJ1-1	TRBV19
TGTGCCAGCAGCTCAGACCCCTACGAGCAGTACTTC	CASSSDPYEQYF	many	.	TRBJ2-7	TRBV5-6
TGTGCCAGCACCCATCCTGCCAGGACACCGTCCGACGAGCAGTACTTC	CASTHPARTPSDEQYF	many	.	TRBJ2-7	TRBV12-3/TRBV12-4
TGCAGTGCCAGACCGCTAGTAGAGATCAATCAGCCCCAGCATTTT	CSARPLVEINQPQHF	.	.	TRBJ1-5	TRBV20-1
TGTGCCTGGAGCCGATTCGCAACCCCATCGAACTATGGCTACACCTTC	CAWSRFATPSNYGYTF	many	.	TRBJ1-2	TRBV30
TGTGCCAGCAGCTTTTATGGGGGGCAGGGAGAGACCCAGTACTTC	CASSFYGGQGETQYF	many	.	TRBJ2-5	TRBV11-2
TGCGCCAGCAAAGAGACAGATGTTTTTTATGGCTACACCTTC	CASKETDVFYGYTF	many	.	TRBJ1-2	TRBV5-1
TGCAGCGTCCGATCCCACGGGGGTGAAGCTTTCTTT	CSVRSHGGEAFF	many	.	TRBJ1-1	TRBV29-1
TGTGCCAGCAGCTTAGCGACAAAACCCCGGGCGGGAGACTCTGGGGCCAACGTCCTGACTTTC	CASSLATKPRAGDSGANVLTF	many	TRBD2	TRBJ2-6	TRBV7-9
TGTGCCAGCAGCCGGCCAGGGGAGAACATTCAGTACTTC	CASSRPGENIQYF	.	.	TRBJ2-4	TRBV9